This T cell receptor (beta chain) comes out of a study of blood T cells in healthy people across ages. The authors ran a second PCR of about 6 to 11 cycles using a sample-barcoded 5' primer and a J-beta primer mix. TCRdb independently ran MiXCR on the 5' RACE reads; one entry per CDR3 protein. The sample holds a few hundred thousand distinct CDR3 sequences; about 26% are singletons and the top ten take 3% to 4.5%. This sample was also put to use in a study of T cells of mothers and their children. That work adds: Maternal samples each gave over 9.5 million TCR beta CDR3 reads, and child samples approximately 3 million each.

The sample was blood. This TCR derives from a boy aged 2-15 years in good health.

CDR3 residues: CASSYGSNEQFF. The CDR3, as DNA: TGTGCCAGCAGTTACGGCTCCAATGAGCAGTTCTTC. This rearrangement joins TRBV6-2 or TRBV6-3 to TRBJ2-1; D gene ambiguous. The length of the CDR3 is 12 residues. From germline, CDR1 is MNHEY and CDR2 SVGEGT. Between the trimmed V and J ends, which lost 2 bases and 6 bases, there was a span of 5 bases.